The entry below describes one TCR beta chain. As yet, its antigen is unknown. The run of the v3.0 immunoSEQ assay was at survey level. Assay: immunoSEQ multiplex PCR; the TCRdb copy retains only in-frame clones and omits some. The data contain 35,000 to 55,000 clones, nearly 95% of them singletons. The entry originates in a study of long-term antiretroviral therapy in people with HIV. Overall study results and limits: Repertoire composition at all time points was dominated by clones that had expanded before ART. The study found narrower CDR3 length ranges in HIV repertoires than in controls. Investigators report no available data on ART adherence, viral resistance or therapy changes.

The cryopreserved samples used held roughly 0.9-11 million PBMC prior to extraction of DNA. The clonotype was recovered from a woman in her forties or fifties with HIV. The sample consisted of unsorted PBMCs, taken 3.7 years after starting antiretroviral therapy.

The CDR3 reads CAISEVGLDSTGEAFF. The CDR3 DNA sequence: TGTGCCATCAGTGAGGTGGGCCTTGACTCGACCGGAGAAGCTTTCTTT. The V and J genes are TRBV10-3 and TRBJ1-1; D is unclear. Germline V CDR1 and CDR2: ENHRY, SYGVKD. The CDR3 spans 16 residues. Trimming shortened V by 2 bases and J by 8 bases, and 21 bases separated the two germline ends.